This is a list of T cell receptor beta chains from one sample in a study of identical twins. Each CDR3 protein is one row after TCRdb ran MiXCR on the 5' RACE reads. The sample lists about 790,000 distinct CDR3 sequences, roughly 20% occurring once. A further study also used this sample, focusing on T cells expressing NK-cell markers.

The source material was PBMCs. All receptors derive from a woman aged 18-29 years in good health. The CDR3 runs from the conserved cysteine through the conserved F or W. The order of the fields is V gene, J gene, CDR3 protein.

V: TRBV2
J: TRBJ2-2
CDR3: CASSMLRLAATGELFF

V: TRBV6-5
J: TRBJ2-2
CDR3: CASSYPGYTGELFF

V: TRBV20-1
J: TRBJ2-3
CDR3: CSARLAGARFTDTQYF

V: TRBV5-1
J: TRBJ2-1
CDR3: CASSLPGLAGGKNEQFF

V: TRBV7-9
J: TRBJ2-3
CDR3: CASSTYRGSSDTQYF

V: TRBV20-1
J: TRBJ1-1
CDR3: CSAPTTAGSEAFF

V: TRBV5-5
J: TRBJ2-7
CDR3: CASSLAPRNEQYF

V: TRBV6-5
J: TRBJ2-7
CDR3: CASSFNSWGPYEQYF

V: TRBV20-1
J: TRBJ2-1
CDR3: CSARGGASSYNEQFF

V: TRBV7-2
J: TRBJ2-5
CDR3: CASSIAGLQRETQYF

V: TRBV5-5
J: TRBJ2-7
CDR3: CASSWDRGLYEQYF

V: TRBV7-2
J: TRBJ1-5
CDR3: CASSLARTANQPQHF

V: TRBV9
J: TRBJ2-3
CDR3: CASSVRAGAPDTQYF

V: TRBV11-1
J: TRBJ2-3
CDR3: CASSLVSRLAVSTDTQYF

V: TRBV6-1
J: TRBJ2-3
CDR3: CASSVPGYNQDTQYF

V: TRBV11-2
J: TRBJ2-5
CDR3: CASSYPREYQETQYF

V: TRBV10-3
J: TRBJ2-3
CDR3: CAISEFTGGTDTQYF

V: TRBV7-2
J: TRBJ2-7
CDR3: CASSLEGSDYEQYF

V: TRBV18
J: TRBJ2-1
CDR3: CASSLQSMTAGNEQFF

V: TRBV12-3/TRBV12-4
J: TRBJ2-5
CDR3: CASRDQSETQYF

V: TRBV7-9
J: TRBJ2-7
CDR3: CASSLGLDRMGREQYF